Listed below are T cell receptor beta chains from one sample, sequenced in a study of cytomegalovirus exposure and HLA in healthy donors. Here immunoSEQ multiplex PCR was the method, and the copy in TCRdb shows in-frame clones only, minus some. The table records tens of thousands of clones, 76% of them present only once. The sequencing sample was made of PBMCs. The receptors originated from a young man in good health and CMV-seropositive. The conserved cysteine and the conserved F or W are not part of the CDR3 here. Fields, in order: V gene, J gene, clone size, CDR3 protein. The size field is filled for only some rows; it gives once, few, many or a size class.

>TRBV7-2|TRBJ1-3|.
ASSLAKSSGNTIY
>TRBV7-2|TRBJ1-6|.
ASSLRLGQGLRALH
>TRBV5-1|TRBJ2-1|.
ASSLDRANEQF
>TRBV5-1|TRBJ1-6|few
ASSSSDRGRNSPLH
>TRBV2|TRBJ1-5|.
ASRGGYGNQPQH
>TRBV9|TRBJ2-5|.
ASSADSETQY
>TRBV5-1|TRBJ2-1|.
ASSLLAGPLDEQF
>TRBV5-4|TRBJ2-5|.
ASSPQTSGKTQY
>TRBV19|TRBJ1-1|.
ASREDGNTEAF
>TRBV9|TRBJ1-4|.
ASSSSQGEKLF
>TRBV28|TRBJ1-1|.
ASSQGTGGAGTEAF
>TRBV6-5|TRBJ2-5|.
ASSFSSETQY
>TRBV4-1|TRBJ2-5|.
ASSKDLAGGSETQY
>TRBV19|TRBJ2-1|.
ASSISGLVHNEQF
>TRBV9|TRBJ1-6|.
ASSVEGTLYSPLH
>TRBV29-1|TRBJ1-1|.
SVLERTGGTEAF